This TCR beta chain was profiled in a study of identifying expanded T cells in peripheral blood. The study's findings and limits: Clone count variance between approximately two-week samples rose with total template count. Differentially abundant clones: about 1.3 between replicates, around 16 at approximately two weeks, 19 at four.

Healthy donors had no documented immune events, such as infections, while sampled. As concerns this clone: Its antigen is not known.

Profiling relied on immunoSEQ multiplex PCR, and the TCRdb table lists in-frame clones only, not all of them. The data contain about 63,000 clones, approximately 82% of them singletons. Germline V CDR1 and CDR2: MGHRA, YSYEKL. V was clipped by 0 bases and J by 0 bases; unmatched bases: 4. The CDR3 loop spans 16 amino acids. The chain employs TRBV4-1 and TRBJ2-7; 8 bases line up with TRBD2. The TCR originated in a person aged 18-69 years in good health. The sequenced sample consisted of blood. In nucleotides, the CDR3 is TGCGCCAGCAGCCAAGAAGCTAGCGGGTACTCCTACGAGCAGTACTTC. Amino acids: CASSQEASGYSYEQYF.